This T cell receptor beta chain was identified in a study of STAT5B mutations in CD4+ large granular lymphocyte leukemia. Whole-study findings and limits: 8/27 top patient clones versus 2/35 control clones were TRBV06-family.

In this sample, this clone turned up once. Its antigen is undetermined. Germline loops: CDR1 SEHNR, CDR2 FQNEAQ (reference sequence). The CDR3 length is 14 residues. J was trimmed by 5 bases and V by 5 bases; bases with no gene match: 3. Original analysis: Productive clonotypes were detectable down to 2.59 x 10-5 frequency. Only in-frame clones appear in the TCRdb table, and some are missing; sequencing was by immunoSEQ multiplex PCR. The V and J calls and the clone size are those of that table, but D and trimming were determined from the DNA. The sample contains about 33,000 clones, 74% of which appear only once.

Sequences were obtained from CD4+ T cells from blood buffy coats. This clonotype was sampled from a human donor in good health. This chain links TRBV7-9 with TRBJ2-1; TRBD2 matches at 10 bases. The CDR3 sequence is CASSAGLADNEQFF. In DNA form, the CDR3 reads TGTGCCAGCAGCGCCGGACTAGCGGACAATGAGCAGTTCTTC.